These 18 T cell receptor beta chains were sequenced from one sample in a study of blood T cell repertoires in COVID-19. Sequenced by immunoSEQ multiplex PCR; TCRdb stores in-frame clones only, minus some. The sample includes 250,000 to 350,000 clones, around nine tenths of them seen just once. Material for sequencing was peripheral blood. The receptors come from a woman aged 25 to 39 with COVID-19, enrolled during active disease.

In this sample, this clone turned up once. The J gene is TRBJ2-3, the V gene TRBV21-1; the table calls TRBD2, which could not be checked here. TRBV21-1 is a known pseudogene. The CDR3 length is 17 residues. CDR3 loop: CASSLSVGGALTDTQYF. In nucleotides, the CDR3 is TGTGCCAGCAGCCTCTCCGTGGGGGGGGCCCTCACAGATACGCAGTATTTT.

The V and J genes are TRBV5-4 and TRBJ2-3; TRBD2 aligns across 11 bases. The CDR3 totals 18 residues. Per germline, CDR1 SGHNT and CDR2 YYREEE (reference sequence). V trimming: 4 bases; J trimming: 2 bases; junction bases outside the gene matches: 12. CDR3 nucleotide sequence: TGTGCCAGCAGCGGGGCCGGGACTAGCGGAATAAACACAGATACGCAGTATTTT. Translation gives CASSGAGTSGINTDTQYF.

The rearrangement joins TRBV30 to TRBJ1-4, with D possibly matching TRBD1 (6 bases). Per the germline V gene, CDR1 is GTSNPN and CDR2 is SVGIG (reference sequence). Between the trimmed V and J ends, which lost 3 bases and 7 bases, there was a span of 15 bases. The CDR3 covers 14 residues. Written as DNA, the CDR3 is TGTGCCTGGAGCCCGGGACATAAAACTGAAAAACTGTTTTTT. Protein product: CAWSPGHKTEKLFF.

The V gene is TRBV3-1 (or the pseudogene TRBV3-2), the J gene TRBJ2-5; D perhaps matches TRBD2 (7 bases). This CDR3 has 14 amino acids. Trimming pared 4 bases from V and 3 bases from J, leaving 12 bases between. Germline values: CDR1 LGHDT, CDR2 YNNKEL (reference sequence). CDR3 region: CASSLGGGEETQYF. DNA of the CDR3: TGTGCCAGCAGCCTAGGGGGGGGCGAAGAGACCCAGTACTTC.

The rearrangement uses TRBV5-1 and TRBJ1-1; 7 bases line up with TRBD1. This CDR3 is built from 13 residues. Trimming took 9 bases from V and 8 from J; bases not matched to a gene: 13. CDR1 and CDR2 (germline): SGHRS, YFSETQ. This CDR3 is CATGPEGAREAFF. The CDR3 nucleotides read TGCGCCACCGGCCCGGAGGGGGCCCGCGAAGCTTTCTTT.

This clone was detected only a few times. The chain links TRBV7-8 to TRBJ2-5, with TRBD2 as a possible D gene (6 bases). V was trimmed by 1 base and J by 2 bases, leaving 8 bases between them. The CDR3 has 14 residues. The germline V gene has CDR1 SGHVS and CDR2 FQNEAQ. This CDR3 reads CASSLVGGQETQYF. The CDR3 bases are TGTGCCAGCAGCTTAGTTGGAGGGCAAGAGACCCAGTACTTC.

CDR3 amino acids: CASSKGQAEEQYF. CDR3 DNA: TGTGCCAGTAGTAAGGGACAGGCGGAGGAGCAGTACTTC. This chain uses TRBV19 with TRBJ2-7; 8 nucleotides match TRBD1. Germline V gene data show CDR1 as LNHDA and CDR2 as SQIVND (reference sequence). The CDR3 runs to 13 residues. The V gene end was trimmed by 4 bases and the J gene end by 7 bases; junction bases not matched to a gene: 6.

The rearrangement uses TRBV4-3 and TRBJ2-4, with 8 positions matching TRBD1. This CDR3 comprises 15 residues. The J segment lost 9 bases and the V segment lost 3 bases, leaving 10 bases of the junction unmatched. CDR1 and CDR2 from the germline V gene are LGHNA and YSLEER. This chain's CDR3 is CASSQAVQGVSIQYF. The CDR3 region has the DNA TGCGCCAGCAGCCAGGCGGTACAGGGGGTAAGCATTCAGTACTTC.

The rearrangement links TRBV7-9 to TRBJ2-1; D unresolved. Germline loops: CDR1 SEHNR, CDR2 FQNEAQ (reference sequence). This CDR3 contains 13 residues. V lost 5 bases, J lost 7 bases, and 12 bases lay in between. CDR3 coding DNA: TGTGCCAGCAGCCCAACACGATGGAATGAGCAGTTCTTC. This translates into CASSPTRWNEQFF.

This chain joins TRBV28 and TRBJ1-2; 9 nucleotides match TRBD1. The germline CDR1 and CDR2 sequences are MDHEN and SYDVKM. The length of the CDR3 is 17 residues. With V trimmed by 6 bases and J by 4 bases, 15 bases remained unmatched. This CDR3 reads CASRFFGTGTFGYGYTF. For the CDR3, the DNA is TGTGCCAGCAGATTTTTCGGGACAGGGACTTTCGGCTATGGCTACACCTTC.

V usage is TRBV11-2 and J usage is TRBJ2-7; 8 nucleotides align to TRBD1. V shed 0 bases and J 7 bases; nucleotides not matched to a gene: 8. Germline V gene data show CDR1 as SGHAT and CDR2 as FQNNGV. The CDR3 length is 15 residues. The CDR3 loop reads CASSLEETGVSEQYF. CDR3 coding DNA: TGTGCCAGCAGCTTAGAGGAGACAGGGGTCTCTGAGCAGTACTTC.

The chain joins TRBV28 to TRBJ2-3, with 7 bases matching TRBD2. V lost 6 bases to trimming and J lost 2 bases; unmatched junction nucleotides: 5. CDR1 MDHEN and CDR2 SYDVKM come from the germline V gene. The CDR3 extends over 14 amino acids. The chain's CDR3 is CASRGGSYTDTQYF. The CDR3 region has the DNA TGTGCCAGCAGGGGCGGGAGTTACACAGATACGCAGTATTTT.

The V and J genes are TRBV28 and TRBJ1-6, with D possibly TRBD1 on 6 matching bases. Germline CDR1 MDHEN, CDR2 SYDVKM. The CDR3 runs 15 residues. Trimming pared 3 bases from V and 0 bases from J, leaving 6 bases between. In DNA form, the CDR3 reads TGTGCCAGCAGTTTGGACAGCTCCTATAATTCACCCCTCCACTTT. Amino acid sequence: CASSLDSSYNSPLHF.

This chain joins TRBV7-8 and TRBJ1-1; D gene unclear. The germline CDR1 and CDR2 sequences are SGHVS and FQNEAQ. Trimming removed 1 base at V and 6 bases at J, with 9 bases between. The CDR3 runs to 13 residues. The CDR3 region has the DNA TGTGCCAGCAGCTTAGGAGAGGTCGCTGAAGCTTTCTTT. This gives the protein CASSLGEVAEAFF.

In DNA, the CDR3 is TGCGCCAGCAGCCAAGGACTAGCGGGAGATAGAGGGACAGATACGCAGTATTTT. It encodes CASSQGLAGDRGTDTQYF. The chain combines TRBV5-1 with TRBJ2-3, with 13 positions matching TRBD2. The length of the CDR3 is 18 residues. Germline assignment: CDR1 SGHRS and CDR2 YFSETQ. J lost 3 bases, V lost 4 bases, and 11 bases had no gene match.

V gene TRBV30 combines with J gene TRBJ1-5, with unresolved D. V lost 0 bases to trimming and J lost 7 bases, with 10 bases between them. Per the germline V gene, CDR1 is GTSNPN and CDR2 is SVGIG (reference sequence). The CDR3 runs to 13 residues. This CDR3 reads CAWSVKGGQPQHF. The CDR3 region has the DNA TGTGCCTGGAGTGTGAAGGGCGGGCAGCCCCAGCATTTT.

With respect to this clone: Other DNA sequences of this sample code for an identical CDR3. The V gene is TRBV28, the J gene TRBJ1-5, with D hard to call. CDR1 is MDHEN, CDR2 SYDVKM, per germline. There are 14 residues in the CDR3. V was cut by 7 bases and J by 3 bases, with 13 bases left in between. CDR3 DNA: TGTGCCAGCACCCCGGGTGGGTTCAATCAGCCCCAGCATTTT. Protein sequence: CASTPGGFNQPQHF.

This rearrangement joins TRBV9 to TRBJ2-5; 8 nucleotides line up with TRBD1. The J segment lost 4 bases and the V segment lost 0 bases, leaving 8 bases of the junction unmatched. Per the germline V gene, CDR1 is SGDLS and CDR2 is YYNGEE. This CDR3 has 16 residues. The CDR3 spells CASSVGWQGAAETQYF. The CDR3 nucleotides read TGTGCCAGCAGCGTAGGTTGGCAGGGGGCCGCAGAGACCCAGTACTTC. The full variable domain, rest sourced from reference TRBV9 and TRBJ2-5, is DSGVTQTPKHLITATGQRVTLRCSPRSGDLSVYWYQQSLDQGLQFLIQYYNGEERAKGNILERFSAQQFPDLHSELNLSSLELGDSALYFCASSVGWQGAAETQYFGPGTRLLVL.